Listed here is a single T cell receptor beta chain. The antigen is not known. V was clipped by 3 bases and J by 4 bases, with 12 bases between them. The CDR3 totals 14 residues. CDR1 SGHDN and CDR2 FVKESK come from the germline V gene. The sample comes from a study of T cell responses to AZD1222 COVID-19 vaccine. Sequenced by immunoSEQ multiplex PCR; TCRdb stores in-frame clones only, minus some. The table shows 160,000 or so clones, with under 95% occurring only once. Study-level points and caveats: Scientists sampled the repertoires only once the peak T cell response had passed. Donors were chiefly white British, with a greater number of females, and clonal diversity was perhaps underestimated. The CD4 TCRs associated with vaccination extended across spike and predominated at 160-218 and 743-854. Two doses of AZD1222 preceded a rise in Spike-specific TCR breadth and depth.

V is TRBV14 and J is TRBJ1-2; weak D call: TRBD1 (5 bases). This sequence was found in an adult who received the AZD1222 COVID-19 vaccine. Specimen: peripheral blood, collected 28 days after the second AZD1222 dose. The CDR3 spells CASSQAGVVYGYTF. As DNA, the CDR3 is TGTGCCAGCAGCCAGGCGGGGGTGGTCTATGGCTACACCTTC.